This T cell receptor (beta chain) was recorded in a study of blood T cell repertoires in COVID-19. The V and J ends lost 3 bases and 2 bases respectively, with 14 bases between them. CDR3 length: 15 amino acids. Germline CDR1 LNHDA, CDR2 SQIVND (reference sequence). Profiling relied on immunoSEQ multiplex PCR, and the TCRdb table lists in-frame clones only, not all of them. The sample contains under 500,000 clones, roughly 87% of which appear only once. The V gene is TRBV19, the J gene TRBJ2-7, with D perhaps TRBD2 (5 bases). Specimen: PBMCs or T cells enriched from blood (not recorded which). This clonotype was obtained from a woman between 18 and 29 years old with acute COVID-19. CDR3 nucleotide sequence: TGTGCCAGTAGTATCGAAGACCACGGGGCCTACGAGCAGTACTTC. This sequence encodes CASSIEDHGAYEQYF.